One sample yielded the 3 T cell receptor beta chains listed below, sequenced in a study of blood T cell repertoires in COVID-19. The repertoire was sequenced with immunoSEQ multiplex PCR; TCRdb's copy has only in-frame clones and lacks some. Found here are nearly 35,000 clones, about 93% of them singletons; the top ten hold about 5.5%. The source material was peripheral blood. The receptors were sampled from a human donor in a cohort sampled during active COVID-19.

The chain's CDR3 is CASSEAAWTGDNQPQHF. The CDR3 DNA is TGTGCCAGCAGTGAAGCAGCCTGGACAGGGGACAATCAGCCCCAGCATTTT. The rearrangement joins TRBV6-1 to TRBJ1-5, with TRBD1 matching 9 bases. This CDR3 comprises 17 residues. Germline trimming cut 0 bases from V and 3 bases from J; bases unmatched to any gene: 6. Per the germline V gene, CDR1 is MNHNS and CDR2 is SASEGT.

The rearrangement uses TRBV15 and TRBJ1-3; 10 bases agree with TRBD1. This CDR3 is 19 amino acids long. Germline-derived CDR1 and CDR2 are LNHNV and YYDKDF (reference sequence). The J segment lost 4 bases and the V segment lost 0 bases, leaving 12 bases of the junction unmatched. The CDR3 here is CATSRDRDRGFIGGNTIYF. CDR3 DNA: TGTGCCACCAGCAGAGACCGGGACAGGGGCTTTATCGGAGGAAACACCATATATTTT.

The gene calls are TRBV5-4 and TRBJ2-7, with D possibly being TRBD1 (6 bases). With 3 bases removed from V and 1 base from J, the gap between germline ends came to 11 bases. Germline CDR1 and CDR2: SGHNT and YYREEE (reference sequence). The CDR3 has 14 amino acids. CDR3 coding DNA: TGTGCCAGCAGCTCAAAGGACAGTTCCTACGAGCAGTACTTC. This encodes CASSSKDSSYEQYF.